This T cell receptor beta chain was obtained from a study of cytomegalovirus exposure and HLA in healthy donors. Both 60 Vbeta primers and 13 Jbeta primers went into the PCR. Generated by immunoSEQ multiplex PCR, the TCRdb table keeps only in-frame clones and is missing some. The sample holds some 180,000 clones, approximately 80% seen once. Study results and caveats: Three CMV-associated chains proved CMV antigen-specific in vitro.

J was trimmed by 1 base and V by 4 bases; bases with no gene match: 4. This CDR3 has 15 amino acids. CDR1 and CDR2 (germline): MNHNS, SASEGT. Comments on this clone: Its specificity is not known.

This chain uses TRBV6-1 with TRBJ2-1; 7 bases align to TRBD1. Sample: PBMCs. The source of this sequence is a girl aged 5-17 years in good health and CMV-seropositive. The CDR3 is CASSGQGRSYNEQFF. DNA for the CDR3: TGTGCCAGCAGTGGACAGGGAAGGTCCTACAATGAGCAGTTCTTC.